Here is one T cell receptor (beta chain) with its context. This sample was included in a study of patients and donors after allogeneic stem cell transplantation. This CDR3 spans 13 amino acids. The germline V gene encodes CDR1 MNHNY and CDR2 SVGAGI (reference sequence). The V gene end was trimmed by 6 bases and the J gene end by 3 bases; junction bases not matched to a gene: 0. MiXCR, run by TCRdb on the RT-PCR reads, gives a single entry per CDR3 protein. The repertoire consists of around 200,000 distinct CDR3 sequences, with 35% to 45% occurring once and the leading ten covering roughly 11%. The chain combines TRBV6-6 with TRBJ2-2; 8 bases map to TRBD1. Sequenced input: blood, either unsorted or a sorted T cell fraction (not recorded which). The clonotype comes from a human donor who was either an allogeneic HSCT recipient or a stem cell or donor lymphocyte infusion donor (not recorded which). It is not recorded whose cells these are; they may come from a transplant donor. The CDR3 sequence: CASRGQDTGELFF. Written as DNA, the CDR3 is TGTGCCAGCAGGGGACAGGACACCGGGGAGCTGTTTTTT.